This T cell receptor (beta chain) derives from a study of T-cell reconstitution after alpha-beta-depleted transplantation in children. During its preparation, the TCRbeta library received unique molecular identifiers. TCRdb ran MiXCR on the PCR reads and lists one entry per CDR3 protein. This table holds 440,000 or so distinct CDR3 sequences, approximately 11% found once. Only a few counts were recorded for this clonotype. This receptor was identified in a human donor who donated a stem cell graft to a child with acute myeloid leukemia. This specimen was PBMCs from the stem cell graft donor, taken from the stem cell graft.

For the CDR3, the DNA is TGCGCCAGCAGCTTGGCCCTGACAGACAACTATGGCTACACCTTC. Encoded protein: CASSLALTDNYGYTF. This chain connects TRBV5-1 to TRBJ1-2; possible D gene TRBD1, 5 bases. The CDR3 is 15 amino acids. CDR1 is SGHRS, CDR2 YFSETQ, per germline. V lost 0 bases, J lost 2 bases, and 11 bases lay in between.